One sample yielded the 22 T cell receptor beta chains listed below, sequenced in a study of blood T cell repertoires in COVID-19. TCRdb's copy holds only in-frame clones and misses some; the assay was immunoSEQ multiplex PCR. The data hold approximately 500,000 clones, with about 88% observed a single time. The sequenced sample consisted of peripheral blood. Receptor source: a man younger than 35 with COVID-19, enrolled during active disease.

The rearrangement uses TRBV6-6 and TRBJ1-6; 10 bases are shared with TRBD1. The CDR3 covers 16 residues. V trimming: 0 bases; J trimming: 8 bases; junction bases outside the gene matches: 4. Germline CDR1 is MNHNY and CDR2 is SVGAGI (reference sequence). The DNA of the CDR3 is TGTGCCAGCAGTTACTCTCAAGGACAGGGGGATTCACCCCTCCACTTT. Encoded protein: CASSYSQGQGDSPLHF.

This chain joins TRBV30 and TRBJ2-7, with 8 bases that match TRBD2. CDR3 length: 14 amino acids. Germline V lookup: CDR1 GTSNPN, CDR2 SVGIG (reference sequence). The J segment lost 1 base and the V segment lost 7 bases, leaving 9 bases of the junction unmatched. Written as DNA, the CDR3 is TGTGCCTCGGCCCTGCCGGGAGGGTCCTACGAGCAGTACTTC. It encodes CASALPGGSYEQYF.

The chain joins TRBV27 to TRBJ1-6, with 8 bases lining up with TRBD1. This CDR3 spans 14 amino acids. Germline-derived CDR1 and CDR2 are MNHEY and SMNVEV (reference sequence). The V and J ends lost 5 bases and 10 bases, in that order; junction bases with no gene match: 7. This CDR3 is CASSPGQGGSPLHF. CDR3 sequence (DNA): TGTGCCAGCAGTCCAGGACAGGGTGGGTCACCCCTCCACTTT.

The chain has TRBV19 and TRBJ1-1; D remains ambiguous. CDR1 is LNHDA, CDR2 SQIVND, per germline (reference sequence). V was clipped by 2 bases and J by 6 bases, with 22 bases between them. The CDR3 runs 17 residues. For the CDR3, the DNA is TGTGCCAGTAGTATATTCCAAGGACTGTCAAGCCCCGCTGAAGCTTTCTTT. This translates into CASSIFQGLSSPAEAFF.

The chain couples TRBV5-4 to TRBJ2-7; possibly TRBD1 for D (6 bases). This CDR3 region has 13 residues. The germline V and J ends were trimmed by 4 bases and 0 bases, with 8 bases remaining between them. Germline V CDR1 and CDR2: SGHNT, YYREEE (reference sequence). The CDR3 DNA reads as TGTGCCAGCAGCCACAGGGACTCCTACGAGCAGTACTTC. Translating gives CASSHRDSYEQYF.

This rearrangement joins TRBV30 to TRBJ2-7, with a possible D match to TRBD2 (5 bases). Germline V gives CDR1 GTSNPN, CDR2 SVGIG (reference sequence). This CDR3 comprises 10 residues. V was pared by 8 bases and J by 5 bases, with 10 bases between. As DNA, the CDR3 is TGTGCCGCCGGAGGTAACGAGCAGTACTTC. Its translation: CAAGGNEQYF.

The chain links TRBV6-4 to TRBJ2-1, with 7 positions matching TRBD1. Germline V gene data show CDR1 as MRHNA and CDR2 as SNTAGT. Losses at the gene ends were 6 bases for V and 9 bases for J; bases not matched to a gene: 11. This CDR3 is 14 amino acids long. CDR3 amino acids: CASRTDRARGEQFF. CDR3 sequence (DNA): TGTGCCAGCAGGACCGACAGGGCCCGGGGTGAGCAGTTCTTC.

V is TRBV10-1 and J is TRBJ2-1, with 7 bases fitting TRBD2. Per the germline V gene, CDR1 is WNHNN and CDR2 is SYGVQD (reference sequence). The CDR3 sequence is 13 residues long. V lost 8 bases to trimming and J lost 7 bases; unmatched junction nucleotides: 8. CDR3 in amino acids: CASSSGEGNEQFF. For the CDR3, the DNA is TGCGCCAGCTCTAGCGGAGAGGGTAATGAGCAGTTCTTC.

The genes are TRBV12-3 or TRBV12-4 and TRBJ1-2; D not certain. The CDR3 is 13 residues long. V lost 6 bases and J 5 bases, leaving 13 bases between the germline ends. CDR3 region: CASSRAKIYGYTF. CDR3 nucleotide sequence: TGTGCCAGCAGCCGAGCGAAGATTTATGGCTACACCTTC.

The CDR3 bases are TGCAGCGTTGGGCTAGCGGGAGGGCCGGGGACCGGGGAGCTGTTTTTT. Translated: CSVGLAGGPGTGELFF. The gene calls are TRBV29-1 and TRBJ2-2; 12 nucleotides line up with TRBD2. After removal of 4 bases from V and 5 bases from J, the junction contained 8 bases not matched to a gene. The CDR3 spans 16 residues. Germline values: CDR1 SQVTM, CDR2 ANQGSEA.

The chain links TRBV30 to TRBJ2-2, with D perhaps matching TRBD1 (6 bases). The length of the CDR3 is 16 residues. V was trimmed by 4 bases and J by 5 bases, leaving 20 bases between them. The germline V gene has CDR1 GTSNPN and CDR2 SVGIG (reference sequence). The CDR3 DNA reads TGTGCCTGGACGGTAGGGGGTACAGGCCTTACCGGGGAGCTGTTTTTT. Amino acid sequence: CAWTVGGTGLTGELFF.

The rearrangement links TRBV5-6 to TRBJ2-6, with 9 nucleotides matching TRBD1. The CDR3 loop spans 19 amino acids. V was pared by 4 bases and J by 0 bases, with 11 bases of the junction left unmatched. CDR1 is SGHDT and CDR2 is YYEEEE in the germline V gene. The CDR3 spells CASSEQGAVPGSGANVLTF. The CDR3 DNA is TGTGCCAGCAGCGAACAGGGGGCGGTCCCGGGCTCTGGGGCCAACGTCCTGACTTTC. The variable domain in full, with the rest retrieved from reference TRBV5-6 and TRBJ2-6, is DAGVTQSPTHLIKTRGQQVTLRCSPKSGHDTVSWYQQALGQGPQFIFQYYEEEERQRGNFPDRFSGHQFPNYSSELNVNALLLGDSALYLCASSEQGAVPGSGANVLTFGAGSRLTVL.

The chain couples TRBV3-1 (or the pseudogene TRBV3-2) to TRBJ1-1; 9 nucleotides match TRBD1. The CDR3 sequence is 21 residues long. The junction had 17 bases not matched to a gene; V was cut back by 0 bases and J by 0 bases. CDR1 is LGHDT, CDR2 YNNKEL, per germline (reference sequence). CDR3 DNA sequence: TGTGCCAGCAGCCAAGATCCCCTCAACCTAGGGACAGGGATCATGAACACTGAAGCTTTCTTT. Translating it yields CASSQDPLNLGTGIMNTEAFF.

The rearrangement joins TRBV11-2 to TRBJ2-7; 9 positions agree with TRBD2. The CDR3 totals 14 residues. From germline, CDR1 is SGHAT and CDR2 FQNNGV. The ends lost 1 base at V and 3 bases at J; junction bases unmatched: 1. Here the CDR3 reads CASSLASGNYEQYF. The CDR3 DNA reads TGTGCCAGCAGCTTAGCTAGCGGGAACTACGAGCAGTACTTC.

The chain links TRBV18 to TRBJ2-5; no definite D call. Germline V gene data show CDR1 as KGHSH and CDR2 as LQKENI. This CDR3 has 14 residues. V was cut by 0 bases and J by 4 bases, with 9 bases left in between. The CDR3 DNA reads TGTGCCAGCTCACCACCGGCGGCAACAGAGACCCAGTACTTC. Amino acids: CASSPPAATETQYF. The complete variable domain, with remaining parts taken from reference TRBV18 and TRBJ2-5, reads NAGVMQNPRHLVRRRGQEARLRCSPMKGHSHVYWYRQLPEEGLKFMVYLQKENIIDESGMPKERFSAEFPKEGPSILRIQQVVRGDSAAYFCASSPPAATETQYFGPGTRLLVL.

V gene TRBV7-6 combines with J gene TRBJ1-1; 7 bases are a match to TRBD1. The trim removed 4 bases at V and 6 bases at J, leaving 8 bases unmatched. The CDR3 runs to 14 residues. CDR1 and CDR2 (germline): SGHVS, FNYEAQ. The CDR3, as DNA: TGTGCCAGCAGCTGGGGGACAGTGCTCCCTGAAGCTTTCTTT. Amino acid sequence: CASSWGTVLPEAFF.

V is TRBV6-5 and J is TRBJ2-1; 8 nucleotides line up with TRBD2. The CDR3 sequence is 15 residues long. The ends lost 6 bases at V and 0 bases at J; junction bases unmatched: 4. Per germline, CDR1 MNHEY and CDR2 SVGAGI. This CDR3 is CASRAGTSSYNEQFF. In DNA form, the CDR3 reads TGTGCCAGCAGAGCCGGGACTAGCTCCTACAATGAGCAGTTCTTC.

The rearrangement links TRBV11-3 to TRBJ2-4; TRBD2 matches at 8 bases. The J segment lost 7 bases and the V segment lost 5 bases, leaving 10 bases of the junction unmatched. CDR1 is SGHNT and CDR2 is YENEEA in the germline V gene. CDR3 length: 15 amino acids. CDR3 coding DNA: TGTGCCAGCAGCCGGACCAGCGGGAGTATTAACATTCAGTACTTC. This translates into CASSRTSGSINIQYF. Full variable domain (missing parts from reference TRBV11-3 and TRBJ2-4): EAGVVQSPRYKIIEKKQPVAFWCNPISGHNTLYWYLQNLGQGPELLIRYENEEAVDDSQLPKDRFSAERLKGVDSTLKIQPAELGDSAVYLCASSRTSGSINIQYFGAGTRLSVL.

The V call is TRBV7-6, the J call TRBJ1-1; D remains unclear. Per germline, CDR1 SGHVS and CDR2 FNYEAQ. The V end was cut by 5 bases, the J end by 5 bases, with 15 bases between. The CDR3 contains 14 residues. CDR3 loop: CASSLQERGTEAFF. CDR3 bases: TGTGCCAGCAGCCTCCAGGAGCGAGGGACTGAAGCTTTCTTT.

This chain connects TRBV27 to TRBJ2-3, with D possibly TRBD2 on 5 matching bases. Per germline, CDR1 MNHEY and CDR2 SMNVEV (reference sequence). CDR3 length: 14 residues. Deletions cut 5 bases from V and 2 bases from J, with 11 bases between. CDR3 DNA: TGTGCCAGCAGTCTAGCTGCGGCCACAGATACGCAGTATTTT. Encoded protein: CASSLAAATDTQYF.

A word on this clone: This same CDR3 is encoded by further DNA sequences in the sample. J is TRBJ2-5 and V is TRBV7-9; TRBD1 agrees at 7 bases. V was pared by 4 bases and J by 2 bases, with 4 bases of the junction left unmatched. This CDR3 is 14 amino acids long. Germline loops: CDR1 SEHNR, CDR2 FQNEAQ (reference sequence). CDR3 residues: CASSSRTGQETQYF. CDR3 bases: TGTGCCAGCAGCTCAAGGACAGGACAAGAGACCCAGTACTTC.

This clone was detected a few times. V is TRBV5-8 and J is TRBJ2-3; the D gene is possibly TRBD2 (5 bases). Trimming cost V 7 bases and J 3 bases, with 9 bases left between them. The germline gives CDR1 SGHTS, CDR2 YDEGEE. The CDR3 spans 12 residues. In nucleotides, the CDR3 is TGTGCCAGCGAGCGGTTAACAGATACGCAGTATTTT. Translated: CASERLTDTQYF. Full variable domain (missing parts from reference TRBV5-8 and TRBJ2-3): EAGVTQSPTHLIKTRGQQATLRCSPISGHTSVYWYQQALGLGLQFLLWYDEGEERNRGNFPPRFSGRQFPNYSSELNVNALELEDSALYLCASERLTDTQYFGPGTRLTVL.